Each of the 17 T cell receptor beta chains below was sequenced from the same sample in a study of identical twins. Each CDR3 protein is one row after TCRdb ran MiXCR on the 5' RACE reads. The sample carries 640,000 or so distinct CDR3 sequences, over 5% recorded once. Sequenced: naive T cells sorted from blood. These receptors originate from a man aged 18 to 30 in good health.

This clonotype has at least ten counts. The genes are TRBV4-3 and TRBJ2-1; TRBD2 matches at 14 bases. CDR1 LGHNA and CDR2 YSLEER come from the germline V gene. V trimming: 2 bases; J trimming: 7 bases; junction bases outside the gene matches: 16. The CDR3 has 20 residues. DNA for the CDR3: TGCGCCAGCAGCCAATCGACTAGCGGGAGGGCCGGTGGTAGGTGGAATGAGCAGTTCTTC. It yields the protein CASSQSTSGRAGGRWNEQFF.

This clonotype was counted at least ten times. In DNA, the CDR3 is TGTGCCATCAGTGTTGGGACTAGCGGTGATACGCAGTATTTT. Residues: CAISVGTSGDTQYF. The rearrangement uses TRBV10-3 and TRBJ2-3; TRBD2 matches 11 bases. Germline-derived CDR1 and CDR2 are ENHRY and SYGVKD. J was trimmed by 6 bases and V by 4 bases; bases with no gene match: 3. CDR3 size: 14 residues.

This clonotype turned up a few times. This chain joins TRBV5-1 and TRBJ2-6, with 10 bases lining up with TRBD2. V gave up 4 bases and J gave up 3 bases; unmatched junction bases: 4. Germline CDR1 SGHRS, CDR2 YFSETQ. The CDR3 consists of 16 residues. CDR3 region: CASSESGRGGANVLTF. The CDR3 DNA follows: TGCGCCAGCAGCGAGAGCGGGAGGGGTGGGGCCAACGTCCTGACTTTC. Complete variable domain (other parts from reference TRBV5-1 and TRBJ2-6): KAGVTQTPRYLIKTRGQQVTLSCSPISGHRSVSWYQQTPGQGLQFLFEYFSETQRNKGNFPGRFSGRQFSNSRSEMNVSTLELGDSALYLCASSESGRGGANVLTFGAGSRLTVL.

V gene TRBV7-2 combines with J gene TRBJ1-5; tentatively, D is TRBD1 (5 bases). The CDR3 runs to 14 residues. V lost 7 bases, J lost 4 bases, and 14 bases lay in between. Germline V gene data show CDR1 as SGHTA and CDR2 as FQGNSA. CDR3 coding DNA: TGTGCCAGCACTAATAACCAGGGAAATCAGCCCCAGCATTTT. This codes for CASTNNQGNQPQHF.

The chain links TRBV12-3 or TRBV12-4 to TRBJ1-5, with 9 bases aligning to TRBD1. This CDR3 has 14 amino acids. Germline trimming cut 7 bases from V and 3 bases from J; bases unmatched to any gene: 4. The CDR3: CASTTGGYNQPQHF. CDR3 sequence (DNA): TGTGCCAGCACTACAGGGGGCTACAATCAGCCCCAGCATTTT.

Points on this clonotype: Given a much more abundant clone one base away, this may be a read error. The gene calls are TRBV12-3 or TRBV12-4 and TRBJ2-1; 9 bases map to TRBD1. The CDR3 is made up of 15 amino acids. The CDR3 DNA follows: TGTGCCAGCAATCCCGACAGGGGGGGTTACAATCAGCAGTTCTTC. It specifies CASNPDRGGYNQQFF.

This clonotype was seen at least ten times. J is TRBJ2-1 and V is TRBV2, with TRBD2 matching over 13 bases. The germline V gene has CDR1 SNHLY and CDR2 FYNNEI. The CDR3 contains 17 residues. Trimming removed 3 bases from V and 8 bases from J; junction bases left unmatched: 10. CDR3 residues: CASSDRTLAGGPDEQFF. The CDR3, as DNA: TGTGCCAGCAGTGACAGAACACTAGCGGGAGGGCCCGATGAGCAGTTCTTC.

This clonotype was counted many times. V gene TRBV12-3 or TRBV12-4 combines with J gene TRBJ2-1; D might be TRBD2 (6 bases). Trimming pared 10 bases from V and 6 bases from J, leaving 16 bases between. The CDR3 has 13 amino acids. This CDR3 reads CATEEAGINEQFF. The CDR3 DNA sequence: TGTGCCACCGAAGAGGCGGGGATCAATGAGCAGTTCTTC.

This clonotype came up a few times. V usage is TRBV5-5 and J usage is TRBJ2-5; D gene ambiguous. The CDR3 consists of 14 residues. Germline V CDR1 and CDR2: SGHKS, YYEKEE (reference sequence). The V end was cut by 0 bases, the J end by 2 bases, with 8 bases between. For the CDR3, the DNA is TGTGCCAGCAGCTTGGAGGCCAAACAAGAGACCCAGTACTTC. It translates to CASSLEAKQETQYF.

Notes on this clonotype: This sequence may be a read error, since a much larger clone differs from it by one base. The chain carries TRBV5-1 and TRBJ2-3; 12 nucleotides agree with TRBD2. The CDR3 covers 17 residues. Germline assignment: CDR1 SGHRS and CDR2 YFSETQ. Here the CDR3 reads CASSQRTSGMGTGTQYF. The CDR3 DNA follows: TGCGCCAGCAGCCAAAGGACTAGCGGGATGGGAACAGGTACGCAGTATTTT.

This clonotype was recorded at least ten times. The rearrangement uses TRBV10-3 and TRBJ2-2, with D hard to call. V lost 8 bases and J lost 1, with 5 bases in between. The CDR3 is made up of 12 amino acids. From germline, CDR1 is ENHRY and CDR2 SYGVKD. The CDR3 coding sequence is TGTGCCATCCGGAAGAACACCGGGGAGCTGTTTTTT. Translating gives CAIRKNTGELFF.

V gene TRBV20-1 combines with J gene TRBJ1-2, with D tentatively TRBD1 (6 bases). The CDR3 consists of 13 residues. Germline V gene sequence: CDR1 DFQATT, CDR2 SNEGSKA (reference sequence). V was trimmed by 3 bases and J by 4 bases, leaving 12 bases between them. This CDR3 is CSASPGHIYGYTF. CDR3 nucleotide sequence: TGCAGTGCTAGTCCGGGACACATCTATGGCTACACCTTC.

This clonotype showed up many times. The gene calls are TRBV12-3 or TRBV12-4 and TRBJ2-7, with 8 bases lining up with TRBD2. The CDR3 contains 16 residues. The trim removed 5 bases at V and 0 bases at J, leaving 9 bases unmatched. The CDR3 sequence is CASSITGGTSSYEQYF. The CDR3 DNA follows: TGTGCCAGCAGTATCACCGGAGGGACTAGCTCCTACGAGCAGTACTTC.

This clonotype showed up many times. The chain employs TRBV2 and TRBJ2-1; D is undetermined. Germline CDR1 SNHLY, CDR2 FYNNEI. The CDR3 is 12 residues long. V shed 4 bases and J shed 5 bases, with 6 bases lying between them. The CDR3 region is CASSALDNEQFF. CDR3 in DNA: TGTGCCAGCAGTGCGCTAGACAATGAGCAGTTCTTC. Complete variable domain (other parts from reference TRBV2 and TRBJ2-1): EPEVTQTPSHQVTQMGQEVILRCVPISNHLYFYWYRQILGQKVEFLVSFYNNEISEKSEIFDDQFSVERPDGSNFTLKIRSTKLEDSAMYFCASSALDNEQFFGPGTRLTVL.

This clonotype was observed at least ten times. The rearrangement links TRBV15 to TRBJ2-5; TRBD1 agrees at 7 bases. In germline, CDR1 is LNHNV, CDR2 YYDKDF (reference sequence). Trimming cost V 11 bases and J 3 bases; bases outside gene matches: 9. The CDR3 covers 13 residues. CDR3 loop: CASRGTEKETQYF. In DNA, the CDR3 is TGTGCCTCGCGAGGGACAGAAAAAGAGACCCAGTACTTC.

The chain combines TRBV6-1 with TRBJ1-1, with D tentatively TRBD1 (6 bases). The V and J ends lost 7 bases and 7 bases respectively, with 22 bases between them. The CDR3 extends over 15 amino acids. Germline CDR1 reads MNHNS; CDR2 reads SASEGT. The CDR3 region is CASTKTQEGGLEAFF. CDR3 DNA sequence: TGTGCCAGCACGAAGACTCAGGAAGGGGGACTTGAAGCTTTCTTT.

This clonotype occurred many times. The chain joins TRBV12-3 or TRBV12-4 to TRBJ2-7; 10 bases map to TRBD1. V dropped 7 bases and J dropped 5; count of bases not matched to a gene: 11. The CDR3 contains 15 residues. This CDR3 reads CASNPDRGRFHEQYF. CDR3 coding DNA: TGTGCCAGCAACCCTGACAGGGGGCGCTTCCACGAGCAGTACTTC.